What follows describes a single T cell receptor beta chain. No antigen is known for it. The sample belongs to a study of cytomegalovirus exposure and HLA in healthy donors. Across the whole study: Among about 179 million T cells, an earlier analysis found about 110 million unique TCR beta sequences. When 350 to 500 donors were genotyped, about 80% of them were found to fall in the Caucasian-associated ancestry cluster. General study findings and limits: It was reported that the classifier diagnosed cytomegalovirus status with high specificity and sensitivity in both the original and validation cohorts. Testing in vitro showed a few CMV-associated chains specific for CMV antigens.

PCR amplification relied on 60 Vbeta primers (plus 13 Jbeta primers). Here immunoSEQ multiplex PCR was the method, and the copy in TCRdb shows in-frame clones only, minus some. This sample has roughly 110,000 clones, with 65% to 75% found just once. The sample taken for sequencing was PBMCs. The sequence was collected from a female donor in good health and CMV-seronegative.

Written as DNA, the CDR3 is TGTGCCAGCAGCCAACAGAGTTTCCTAAACGAGCAGTACTTC. Its protein product is CASSQQSFLNEQYF. The chain is built from TRBV6-1 and TRBJ2-7, with D hard to call. The germline V and J ends were trimmed by 6 bases and 5 bases, with 17 bases remaining between them. The CDR3 contains 14 residues. Germline V lookup: CDR1 MNHNS, CDR2 SASEGT.